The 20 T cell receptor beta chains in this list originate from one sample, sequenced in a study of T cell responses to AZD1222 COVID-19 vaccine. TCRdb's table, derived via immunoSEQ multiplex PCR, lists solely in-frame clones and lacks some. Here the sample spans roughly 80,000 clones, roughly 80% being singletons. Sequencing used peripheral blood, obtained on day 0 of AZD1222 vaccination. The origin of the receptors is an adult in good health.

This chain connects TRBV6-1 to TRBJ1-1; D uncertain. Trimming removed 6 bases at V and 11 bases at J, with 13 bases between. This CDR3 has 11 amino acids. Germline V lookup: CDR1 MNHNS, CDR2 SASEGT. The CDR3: CASSQTMGAFF. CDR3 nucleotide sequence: TGTGCCAGCAGCCAAACAATGGGTGCTTTCTTT.

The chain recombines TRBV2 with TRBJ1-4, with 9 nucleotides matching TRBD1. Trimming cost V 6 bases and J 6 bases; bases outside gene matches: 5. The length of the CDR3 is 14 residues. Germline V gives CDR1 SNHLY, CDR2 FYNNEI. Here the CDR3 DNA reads TGTGCCAGCAGGGTACAGGGGGCGGATGAAAAACTGTTTTTT. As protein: CASRVQGADEKLFF.

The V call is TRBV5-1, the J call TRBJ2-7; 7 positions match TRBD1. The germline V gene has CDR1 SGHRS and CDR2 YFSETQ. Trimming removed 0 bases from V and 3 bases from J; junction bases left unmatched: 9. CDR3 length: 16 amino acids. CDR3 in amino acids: CASSLVAGGALYEQYF. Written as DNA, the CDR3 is TGCGCCAGCAGCTTGGTTGCAGGGGGTGCCCTCTACGAGCAGTACTTC.

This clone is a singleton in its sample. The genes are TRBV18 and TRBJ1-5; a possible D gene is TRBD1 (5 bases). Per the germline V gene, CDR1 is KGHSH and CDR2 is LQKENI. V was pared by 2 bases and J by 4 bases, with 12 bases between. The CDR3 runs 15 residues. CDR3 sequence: CASSPSQGGNQPQHF. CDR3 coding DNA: TGTGCCAGCTCACCAAGCCAGGGTGGAAATCAGCCCCAGCATTTT.

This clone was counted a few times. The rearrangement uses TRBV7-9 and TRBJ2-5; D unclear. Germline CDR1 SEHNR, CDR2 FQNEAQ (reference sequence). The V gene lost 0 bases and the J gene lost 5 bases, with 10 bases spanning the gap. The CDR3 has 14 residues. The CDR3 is CASSLAGPWETQYF. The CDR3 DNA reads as TGTGCCAGCAGCTTAGCCGGGCCCTGGGAGACCCAGTACTTC.

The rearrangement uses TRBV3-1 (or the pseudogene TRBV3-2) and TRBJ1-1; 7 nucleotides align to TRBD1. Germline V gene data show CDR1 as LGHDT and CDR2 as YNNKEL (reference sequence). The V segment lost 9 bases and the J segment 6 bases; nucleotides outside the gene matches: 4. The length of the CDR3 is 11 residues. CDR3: CASRGTAEAFF. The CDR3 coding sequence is TGTGCCAGTAGAGGGACAGCTGAAGCTTTCTTT.

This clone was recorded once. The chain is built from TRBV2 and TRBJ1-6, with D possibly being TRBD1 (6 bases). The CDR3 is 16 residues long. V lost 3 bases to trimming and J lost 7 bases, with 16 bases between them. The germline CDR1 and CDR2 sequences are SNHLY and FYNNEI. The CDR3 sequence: CASSDYGEGGNSPLHF. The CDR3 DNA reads TGTGCCAGCAGTGATTATGGCGAGGGGGGGAATTCACCCCTCCACTTT.

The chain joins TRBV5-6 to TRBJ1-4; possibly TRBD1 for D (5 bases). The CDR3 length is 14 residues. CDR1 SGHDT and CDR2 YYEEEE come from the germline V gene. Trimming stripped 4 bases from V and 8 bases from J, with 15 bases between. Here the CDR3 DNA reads TGTGCCAGCAGCCCGGACTATTCAGGGGAAAAACTGTTTTTT. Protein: CASSPDYSGEKLFF.

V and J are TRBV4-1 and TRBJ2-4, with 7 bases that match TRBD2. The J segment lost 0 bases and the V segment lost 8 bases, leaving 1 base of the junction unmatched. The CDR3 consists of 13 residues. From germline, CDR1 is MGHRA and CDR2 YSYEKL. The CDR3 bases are TGCGCCAGCCGGGGGGTAGCCAAAAACATTCAGTACTTC. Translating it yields CASRGVAKNIQYF.

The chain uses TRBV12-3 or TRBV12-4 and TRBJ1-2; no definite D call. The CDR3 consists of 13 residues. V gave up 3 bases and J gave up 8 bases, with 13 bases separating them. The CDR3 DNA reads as TGTGCCAGCAGTTTGCCCGGAGGGTCCGGCTACACCTTC. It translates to CASSLPGGSGYTF.

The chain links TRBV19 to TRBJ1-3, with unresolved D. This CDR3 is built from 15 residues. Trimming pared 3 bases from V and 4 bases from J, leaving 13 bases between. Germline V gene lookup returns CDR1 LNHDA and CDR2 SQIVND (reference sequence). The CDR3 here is CASSMSDSRGNTIYF. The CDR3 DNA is TGTGCCAGTAGTATGTCGGATTCCCGGGGAAACACCATATATTTT.

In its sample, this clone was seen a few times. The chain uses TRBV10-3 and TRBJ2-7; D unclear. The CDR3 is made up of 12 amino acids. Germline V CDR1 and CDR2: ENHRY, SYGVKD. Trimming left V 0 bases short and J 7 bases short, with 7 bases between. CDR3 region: CAISESGREQYF. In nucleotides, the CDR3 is TGTGCCATCAGTGAGTCGGGTAGGGAGCAGTACTTC.

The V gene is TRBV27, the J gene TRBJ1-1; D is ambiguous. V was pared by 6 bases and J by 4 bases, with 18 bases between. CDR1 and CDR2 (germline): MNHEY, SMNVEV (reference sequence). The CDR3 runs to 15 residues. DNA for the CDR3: TGTGCCAGCAGATTTGGGCAGCTAGACCGCACTGAAGCTTTCTTT. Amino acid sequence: CASRFGQLDRTEAFF.

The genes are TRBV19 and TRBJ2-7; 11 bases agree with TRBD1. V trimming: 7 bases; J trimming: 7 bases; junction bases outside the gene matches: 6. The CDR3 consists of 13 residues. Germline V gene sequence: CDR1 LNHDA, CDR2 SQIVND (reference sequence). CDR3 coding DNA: TGTGCCAGTAAACGGACAGGGGGCGTAGAGCAGTACTTC. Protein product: CASKRTGGVEQYF. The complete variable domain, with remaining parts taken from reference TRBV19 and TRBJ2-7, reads DGGITQSPKYLFRKEGQNVTLSCEQNLNHDAMYWYRQDPGQGLRLIYYSQIVNDFQKGDIAEGYSVSREKKESFPLTVTSAQKNPTAFYLCASKRTGGVEQYFGPGTRLTVT.

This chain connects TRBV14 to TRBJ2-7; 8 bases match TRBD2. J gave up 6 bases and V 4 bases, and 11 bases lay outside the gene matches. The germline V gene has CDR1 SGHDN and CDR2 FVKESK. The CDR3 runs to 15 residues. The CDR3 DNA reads TGTGCCAGCAGCCCCAGAGCCAGCGGGAGAGGCGAGCAGTACTTC. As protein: CASSPRASGRGEQYF.

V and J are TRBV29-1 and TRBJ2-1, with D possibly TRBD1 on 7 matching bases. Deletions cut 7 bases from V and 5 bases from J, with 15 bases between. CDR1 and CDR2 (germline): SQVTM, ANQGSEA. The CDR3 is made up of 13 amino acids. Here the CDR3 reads CSGRRGQHNEQFF. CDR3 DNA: TGCAGCGGCCGGAGGGGACAGCACAATGAGCAGTTCTTC.

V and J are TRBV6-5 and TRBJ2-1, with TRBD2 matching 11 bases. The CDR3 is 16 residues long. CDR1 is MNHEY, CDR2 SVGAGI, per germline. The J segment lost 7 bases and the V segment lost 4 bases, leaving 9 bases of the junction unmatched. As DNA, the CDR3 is TGTGCCAGCAGTTCACCTCGGACTAGCGGGTCAAATGAGCAGTTCTTC. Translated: CASSSPRTSGSNEQFF.

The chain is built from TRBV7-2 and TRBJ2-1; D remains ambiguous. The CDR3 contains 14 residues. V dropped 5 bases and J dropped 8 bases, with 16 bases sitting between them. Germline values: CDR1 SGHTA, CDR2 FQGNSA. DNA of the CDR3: TGTGCCAGCAGCCAAGGCACTACATACGATGAGCAGTTCTTC. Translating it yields CASSQGTTYDEQFF.

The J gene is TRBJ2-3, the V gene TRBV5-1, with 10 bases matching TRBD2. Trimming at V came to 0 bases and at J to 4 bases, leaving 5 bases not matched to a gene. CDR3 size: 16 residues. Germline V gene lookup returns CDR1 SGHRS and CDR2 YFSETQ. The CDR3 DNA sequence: TGCGCCAGCAGCTTGGTTAGCGGGGGGATCTCAGATACGCAGTATTTT. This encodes CASSLVSGGISDTQYF.

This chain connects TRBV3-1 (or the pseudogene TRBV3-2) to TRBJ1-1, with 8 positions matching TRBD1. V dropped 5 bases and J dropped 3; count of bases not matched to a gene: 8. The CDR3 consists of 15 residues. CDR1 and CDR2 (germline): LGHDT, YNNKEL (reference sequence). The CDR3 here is CASSGQGDGDTEAFF. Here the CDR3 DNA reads TGTGCCAGCAGCGGACAGGGCGATGGGGACACTGAAGCTTTCTTT.